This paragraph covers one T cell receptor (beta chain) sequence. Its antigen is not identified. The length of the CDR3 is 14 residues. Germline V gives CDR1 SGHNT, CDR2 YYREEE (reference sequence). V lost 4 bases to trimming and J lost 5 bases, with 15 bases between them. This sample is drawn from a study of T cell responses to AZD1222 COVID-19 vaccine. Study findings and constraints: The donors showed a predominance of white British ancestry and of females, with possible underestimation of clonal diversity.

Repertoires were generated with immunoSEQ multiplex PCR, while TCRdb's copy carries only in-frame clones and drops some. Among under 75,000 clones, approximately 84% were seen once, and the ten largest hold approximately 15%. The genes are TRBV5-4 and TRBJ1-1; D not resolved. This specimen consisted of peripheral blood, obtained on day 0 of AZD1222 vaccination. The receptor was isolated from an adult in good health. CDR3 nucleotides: TGTGCCAGCAGCGATTCCGGGCCTGGGACTGAAGCTTTCTTT. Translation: CASSDSGPGTEAFF.